This is a list of T cell receptor beta chains from one sample in a study of T cells in Graves' hyperthyroidism and ophthalmopathy. One entry per CDR3 protein results from TCRdb running MiXCR on the multiplex PCR reads. This sample yields some 440,000 distinct CDR3 sequences, of which around a sixth are seen a single time; 7.5% to 8% belongs to the top ten. Sequenced sample: blood. Receptor source: a woman aged 18 to 35 with Graves' hyperthyroidism. CDR3s include the opening cysteine and the closing phenylalanine or tryptophan. The order of the fields is D gene, J gene, clone size, V gene, CDR3 length, CDR3 protein, CDR3 DNA. The D gene is left open where the match is weak. Where a row states a size, it is once, few, many or the class of an expanded clone; other rows omit it.

D gene: TRBD1; J gene: TRBJ2-1; clone size: many; V gene: TRBV2; CDR3 length: 17; CDR3 protein: CASSEALRTGLYNEQFF; CDR3 DNA: TGTGCCAGCAGTGAAGCGCTCAGGACAGGGCTTTACAATGAGCAGTTCTTC
D gene: NA; J gene: TRBJ1-4; clone size: NA; V gene: TRBV27; CDR3 length: 14; CDR3 protein: CASNPRWIIEKLFF; CDR3 DNA: TGTGCCAGCAATCCGAGGTGGATTATCGAAAAACTGTTTTTT
D gene: TRBD2; J gene: TRBJ2-7; clone size: many; V gene: TRBV28; CDR3 length: 17; CDR3 protein: CASRPPGLAGDQNEQYF; CDR3 DNA: TGTGCCAGCAGACCTCCGGGACTAGCGGGGGATCAAAACGAGCAGTACTTC
D gene: NA; J gene: TRBJ1-2; clone size: many; V gene: TRBV20-1; CDR3 length: 14; CDR3 protein: CSARGGREHYGYTF; CDR3 DNA: TGCAGTGCTAGAGGTGGCAGGGAGCACTATGGCTACACCTTC
D gene: NA; J gene: TRBJ1-2; clone size: many; V gene: TRBV12-3/TRBV12-4; CDR3 length: 16; CDR3 protein: CASTFTFPLWDYGYTF; CDR3 DNA: TGTGCCAGCACCTTTACATTCCCCCTCTGGGACTATGGCTACACCTTC
D gene: TRBD2; J gene: TRBJ2-1; clone size: many; V gene: TRBV7-6; CDR3 length: 16; CDR3 protein: CASSPLAGGGHNEQFF; CDR3 DNA: TGTGCCAGCAGCCCGCTAGCGGGGGGGGGGCACAATGAGCAGTTCTTC
D gene: NA; J gene: TRBJ2-7; clone size: few; V gene: TRBV19; CDR3 length: 14; CDR3 protein: CASSSRDSRREQYF; CDR3 DNA: TGTGCCAGTAGTTCACGGGACTCTCGGCGGGAGCAGTACTTC
D gene: NA; J gene: TRBJ1-6; clone size: few; V gene: TRBV6-1; CDR3 length: 14; CDR3 protein: CASRIGSGYSPLHF; CDR3 DNA: TGTGCCAGCAGAATAGGGAGCGGATATTCACCCCTCCACTTT
D gene: NA; J gene: TRBJ2-3; clone size: many; V gene: TRBV11-2; CDR3 length: 13; CDR3 protein: CASSSGRPDTQYF; CDR3 DNA: TGTGCCAGCAGCTCCGGACGGCCAGATACGCAGTATTTT
D gene: NA; J gene: TRBJ1-3; clone size: few; V gene: TRBV29-1; CDR3 length: 11; CDR3 protein: CSAPSGNTIYF; CDR3 DNA: TGCAGCGCGCCCTCTGGAAACACCATATATTTT
D gene: NA; J gene: TRBJ2-1; clone size: many; V gene: TRBV6-5; CDR3 length: 16; CDR3 protein: CASSSLGSSSYNEQFF; CDR3 DNA: TGTGCCAGCAGTTCCCTCGGCAGTAGCTCCTACAATGAGCAGTTCTTC
D gene: TRBD2; J gene: TRBJ2-3; clone size: NA; V gene: TRBV4-2; CDR3 length: 16; CDR3 protein: CASSRTSGGTTDTQYF; CDR3 DNA: TGTGCCAGCAGCCGGACTAGCGGGGGGACCACAGATACGCAGTATTTT
D gene: TRBD1; J gene: TRBJ2-1; clone size: many; V gene: TRBV11-2; CDR3 length: 16; CDR3 protein: CASSLTGQGSYNEQFF; CDR3 DNA: TGTGCCAGCAGCTTGACGGGACAGGGGTCCTACAATGAGCAGTTCTTC
D gene: NA; J gene: TRBJ1-4; clone size: NA; V gene: TRBV28; CDR3 length: 15; CDR3 protein: CASSLVRDGYEKLFF; CDR3 DNA: TGTGCCAGCAGTTTAGTTCGGGACGGGTATGAAAAACTGTTTTTT
D gene: TRBD1; J gene: TRBJ2-1; clone size: many; V gene: TRBV6-1; CDR3 length: 16; CDR3 protein: CASSPRGQGARDEQFF; CDR3 DNA: TGTGCCAGCAGCCCTCGTGGACAGGGGGCTAGGGATGAGCAGTTCTTC
D gene: TRBD2; J gene: TRBJ2-1; clone size: many; V gene: TRBV20-1; CDR3 length: 15; CDR3 protein: CSARTSWASYNEQFF; CDR3 DNA: TGCAGTGCTAGGACTAGCTGGGCCTCCTACAATGAGCAGTTCTTC
D gene: NA; J gene: TRBJ1-6; clone size: many; V gene: TRBV20-1; CDR3 length: 14; CDR3 protein: CSARDARLNSPLHF; CDR3 DNA: TGCAGTGCTAGAGATGCGAGGTTAAATTCACCCCTCCACTTT
D gene: TRBD2; J gene: TRBJ2-6; clone size: few; V gene: TRBV6-1; CDR3 length: 15; CDR3 protein: CATETGGAGANVLTF; CDR3 DNA: TGTGCCACCGAAACGGGGGGTGCTGGGGCCAACGTCCTGACTTTC
D gene: NA; J gene: TRBJ2-3; clone size: NA; V gene: TRBV20-1; CDR3 length: 15; CDR3 protein: CSARGWVPSPDTQYF; CDR3 DNA: TGCAGTGCTAGGGGGTGGGTTCCCAGCCCAGATACGCAGTATTTT
D gene: TRBD2; J gene: TRBJ2-5; clone size: NA; V gene: TRBV30; CDR3 length: 13; CDR3 protein: CVWSSGGRETQYF; CDR3 DNA: TGTGTCTGGAGTAGCGGGGGGAGGGAGACCCAGTACTTC
D gene: TRBD1; J gene: TRBJ1-6; clone size: many; V gene: TRBV28; CDR3 length: 15; CDR3 protein: CASTRSGQGNSPLHF; CDR3 DNA: TGTGCCAGCACCCGCAGTGGACAGGGTAATTCACCCCTCCACTTT
D gene: NA; J gene: TRBJ1-5; clone size: many; V gene: TRBV6-1; CDR3 length: 14; CDR3 protein: CASSEAQAYQPQHF; CDR3 DNA: TGTGCCAGCAGTGAAGCGCAGGCCTATCAGCCCCAGCATTTT
D gene: NA; J gene: TRBJ2-5; clone size: NA; V gene: TRBV20-1; CDR3 length: 12; CDR3 protein: CSAYGGLETQYF; CDR3 DNA: TGCAGTGCTTATGGGGGGTTGGAGACCCAGTACTTC
D gene: NA; J gene: TRBJ1-4; clone size: many; V gene: TRBV28; CDR3 length: 14; CDR3 protein: CASSLPGGGEKLFF; CDR3 DNA: TGTGCCAGCAGTTTGCCCGGGGGAGGGGAAAAACTGTTTTTT
D gene: TRBD1; J gene: TRBJ2-5; clone size: many; V gene: TRBV9; CDR3 length: 16; CDR3 protein: CASSLRTGGSQETQYF; CDR3 DNA: TGTGCCAGCAGCCTCCGGACAGGGGGCTCACAAGAGACCCAGTACTTC
D gene: TRBD1; J gene: TRBJ1-1; clone size: few; V gene: TRBV5-4; CDR3 length: 14; CDR3 protein: CASSADRANTEAFF; CDR3 DNA: TGTGCCAGCAGCGCGGACAGGGCGAACACTGAAGCTTTCTTT
D gene: TRBD2; J gene: TRBJ2-3; clone size: few; V gene: TRBV19; CDR3 length: 17; CDR3 protein: CASSTASGRAWTDTQYF; CDR3 DNA: TGTGCCAGTAGTACCGCTAGCGGGAGGGCATGGACAGATACGCAGTATTTT
D gene: NA; J gene: TRBJ2-1; clone size: many; V gene: TRBV7-2; CDR3 length: 15; CDR3 protein: CASSSPAGRHNEQFF; CDR3 DNA: TGTGCCAGCAGCTCCCCCGCCGGGCGGCACAATGAGCAGTTCTTC
D gene: TRBD1; J gene: TRBJ1-2; clone size: few; V gene: TRBV4-1; CDR3 length: 15; CDR3 protein: CASSQPGQGAQGYTF; CDR3 DNA: TGCGCCAGCAGCCAGCCGGGACAGGGGGCGCAGGGCTACACCTTC
D gene: TRBD2; J gene: TRBJ2-5; clone size: many; V gene: TRBV28; CDR3 length: 18; CDR3 protein: CASSPPGSAGGPIETQYF; CDR3 DNA: TGTGCCAGCAGTCCCCCGGGGTCAGCGGGGGGGCCAATAGAGACCCAGTACTTC
D gene: TRBD1; J gene: TRBJ2-7; clone size: many; V gene: TRBV27; CDR3 length: 14; CDR3 protein: CASSLSWTGVEQYF; CDR3 DNA: TGTGCCAGCAGTTTATCGTGGACAGGGGTCGAGCAGTACTTC
D gene: TRBD1; J gene: TRBJ2-3; clone size: many; V gene: TRBV3-1; CDR3 length: 12; CDR3 protein: CATQGGGDTQYF; CDR3 DNA: TGTGCCACCCAAGGGGGCGGGGATACGCAGTATTTT
D gene: TRBD1; J gene: TRBJ1-6; clone size: many; V gene: TRBV6-1; CDR3 length: 16; CDR3 protein: CASRSRTGSHNSPLHF; CDR3 DNA: TGTGCCAGCAGATCTCGGACAGGGTCCCATAATTCACCCCTCCACTTT
D gene: NA; J gene: TRBJ2-5; clone size: NA; V gene: TRBV12-3/TRBV12-4; CDR3 length: 15; CDR3 protein: CASSLWGAVVETQYF; CDR3 DNA: TGTGCCAGCAGTTTATGGGGGGCTGTGGTCGAGACCCAGTACTTC
D gene: NA; J gene: TRBJ1-2; clone size: many; V gene: TRBV28; CDR3 length: 14; CDR3 protein: CASSLTAKGYGYTF; CDR3 DNA: TGTGCCAGCAGTTTGACCGCCAAGGGCTATGGCTACACCTTC
D gene: NA; J gene: TRBJ1-6; clone size: few; V gene: TRBV19; CDR3 length: 17; CDR3 protein: CASSSTYRVSYNSPLHF; CDR3 DNA: TGTGCCAGTAGTTCAACCTACAGGGTATCCTATAATTCACCCCTCCACTTT